This T cell receptor beta chain was sequenced during a study of T-cell reconstitution after alpha-beta-depleted transplantation in children. Study-level points and caveats: Newly produced T cells mostly accounted for T-cell counts and diversity one year post-transplant. Several hundred expanded graft clones reportedly gave rise to the alpha-beta T cells present about two months after transplant. Several patients had high TCRbeta diversity at day 60; it came from surviving recipient T cells and thymic progenitors.

The CDR3 length is 17 residues. Deletions cut 0 bases from V and 4 bases from J, with 18 bases between. Germline CDR1 is LGHNA and CDR2 is YNFKEQ. This clonotype was picked up many times. Its cognate antigen is unknown. Preparation of the TCRbeta library was carried out with unique molecular identifiers. Via MiXCR, TCRdb re-called the PCR reads, giving one row per CDR3 protein. The table has about 180,000 distinct CDR3 sequences, over 8.5% seen once. Sample: PBMCs, taken before TCRalphabeta/CD19-depleted stem cell transplant. The chain carries TRBV4-2 and TRBJ1-2; D might be TRBD1 (6 bases). This TCR was recovered from a boy aged 2 to 10 with acute myeloid leukemia, due to receive a stem cell transplant. CDR3 in DNA: TGTGCCAGCAGCCAAGATATAGGAGCGGGGGCGAGCTATGGCTACACCTTC. Translating it yields CASSQDIGAGASYGYTF.